One sample yielded the 18 T cell receptor beta chains listed below, sequenced in a study of blood T cell repertoires in COVID-19. Assay: immunoSEQ multiplex PCR; the TCRdb copy retains only in-frame clones and omits some. The sample carries roughly 54,000 clones, 90% recorded once. Sequencing was carried out using peripheral blood. These receptors all stem from a man over 45 with acute or convalescent COVID-19.

The V gene is TRBV19, the J gene TRBJ1-1; D uncertain. CDR1 LNHDA and CDR2 SQIVND come from the germline V gene (reference sequence). Trimming removed 6 bases from V and 3 bases from J, with 8 bases in between. This CDR3 region has 12 residues. The CDR3 loop reads CASSRQYTEAFF. In nucleotides, the CDR3 is TGTGCCAGTAGCAGACAATACACTGAAGCTTTCTTT.

This clone was observed a few times. The chain has TRBV6-6 and TRBJ2-3; perhaps TRBD2 as D (7 bases). The CDR3 sequence is 16 residues long. Germline V lookup: CDR1 MNHNY, CDR2 SVGAGI (reference sequence). V was clipped by 6 bases and J by 4 bases, with 20 bases between them. CDR3 sequence: CASRTGLGGSADTQYF. The CDR3 nucleotides are TGTGCCAGCAGAACAGGGTTGGGCGGGAGTGCAGATACGCAGTATTTT.

V usage is TRBV9 and J usage is TRBJ1-6; D is possibly TRBD1 (6 bases). Trimming took off 3 bases at V and 8 bases at J, with 12 bases between the two ends. The CDR3 runs to 14 residues. Germline V lookup: CDR1 SGDLS, CDR2 YYNGEE. The CDR3 sequence is CASSADSNYSPLHF. CDR3 coding DNA: TGTGCCAGCAGCGCGGACAGTAATTATTCACCCCTCCACTTT.

The chain recombines TRBV19 with TRBJ2-3; 16 bases are a match to TRBD2. The germline V gene has CDR1 LNHDA and CDR2 SQIVND (reference sequence). The CDR3 runs 17 residues. The ends lost 4 bases at V and 2 bases at J; junction bases unmatched: 3. The CDR3 nucleotides read TGTGCCAGTAGTAAGGGGACTAGCGGGAGGGACACAGATACGCAGTATTTT. This codes for CASSKGTSGRDTDTQYF.

V is TRBV7-2 and J is TRBJ1-3; 8 bases agree with TRBD1. The V gene's germline CDR1 is SGHTA and CDR2 FQGNSA. V lost 1 base, J lost 4 bases, and 9 bases stayed unmatched. The CDR3 sequence is 17 residues long. CDR3 loop: CASSLENAGGLGNTIYF. CDR3 nucleotides: TGTGCCAGCAGCTTAGAGAACGCAGGGGGCCTAGGAAACACCATATATTTT.

This clone occurred once. The J gene is TRBJ2-7, the V gene TRBV30; 7 bases are a match to TRBD1. Germline V CDR1 and CDR2: GTSNPN, SVGIG (reference sequence). After removal of 3 bases from V and 5 bases from J, the junction contained 16 bases not matched to a gene. The CDR3 has 16 amino acids. The CDR3 region is CAWRPFDRVVKNEQYF. CDR3 DNA: TGTGCCTGGAGACCCTTCGACAGGGTAGTTAAGAACGAGCAGTACTTC.

J is TRBJ1-6 and V is TRBV2, with 11 nucleotides matching TRBD1. The CDR3 extends over 19 amino acids. Germline CDR1 reads SNHLY; CDR2 reads FYNNEI. The V gene end was trimmed by 3 bases and the J gene end by 3 bases; junction bases not matched to a gene: 10. CDR3 loop: CASSDPGTGGDIYNSPLHF. The CDR3 DNA reads as TGTGCCAGCAGTGACCCGGGGACAGGGGGAGATATCTATAATTCACCCCTCCACTTT.

CDR3 protein: CASSEAGLAEKSGELFF. In DNA form, the CDR3 reads TGCGCCAGCAGTGAGGCGGGACTAGCGGAGAAGTCCGGGGAGCTGTTTTTT. The V and J genes are TRBV10-1 and TRBJ2-2, with 11 bases matching TRBD2. The CDR3 is 17 residues long. The V gene's germline CDR1 is WNHNN and CDR2 SYGVQD (reference sequence). Germline trimming cut 2 bases from V and 6 bases from J; bases unmatched to any gene: 8.

The chain is built from TRBV4-1 and TRBJ1-2; D not certain. V was cut by 6 bases and J by 1 base, with 15 bases left in between. Looked up from germline, CDR1 is MGHRA and CDR2 is YSYEKL. CDR3 length equals 15 residues. The CDR3 nucleotides read TGCGCCAGCAGTCAGAGCGGCGGTTATAACTATGGCTACACCTTC. Translating it yields CASSQSGGYNYGYTF.

The chain has TRBV15 and TRBJ2-7; TRBD2 agrees at 8 bases. This CDR3 is built from 15 residues. V shed 2 bases and J 1 base; nucleotides not matched to a gene: 4. The germline gives CDR1 LNHNV, CDR2 YYDKDF (reference sequence). DNA of the CDR3: TGTGCCACCAGCAGACCGGGGGGGAGGTCCTACGAGCAGTACTTC. Translation gives CATSRPGGRSYEQYF.

This clone was counted between two and nine times. The V gene is TRBV6-5, the J gene TRBJ2-1; D possibly corresponds to TRBD2 (5 bases). Germline values: CDR1 MNHEY, CDR2 SVGAGI. V lost 5 bases to trimming and J lost 2 bases, with 10 bases between them. CDR3 size: 14 residues. The CDR3 protein is CASSPRRTYNEQFF. The CDR3 region has the DNA TGTGCCAGCAGTCCTCGGAGGACCTACAATGAGCAGTTCTTC.

This clone has just one count. The chain joins TRBV4-1 to TRBJ2-3; 8 bases agree with TRBD2. Germline V gene sequence: CDR1 MGHRA, CDR2 YSYEKL. CDR3 length: 17 amino acids. Trimming at V came to 1 base and at J to 6 bases, leaving 12 bases not matched to a gene. The chain's CDR3 is CASSQAMAGGSWDTQYF. The CDR3 DNA reads TGCGCCAGCAGCCAAGCTATGGCGGGAGGATCTTGGGATACGCAGTATTTT.

Here the CDR3 reads CASFSGGQGLNSPLHF. As DNA, the CDR3 is TGTGCCAGTTTTAGTGGGGGACAGGGTCTGAATTCACCCCTCCACTTT. J is TRBJ1-6 and V is TRBV18, with 9 bases aligning to TRBD1. Germline CDR1 and CDR2: KGHSH and LQKENI. The CDR3 runs to 16 residues. The ends lost 9 bases at V and 7 bases at J; junction bases unmatched: 13.

This sequence joins TRBV11-3 and TRBJ2-5; the D gene is possibly TRBD2 (6 bases). The V gene's germline CDR1 is SGHNT and CDR2 YENEEA. V lost 5 bases and J 5 bases, leaving 6 bases between the germline ends. The CDR3 covers 11 residues. CDR3 in amino acids: CASSRGETQYF. As DNA, the CDR3 is TGTGCCAGCAGCCGGGGGGAGACCCAGTACTTC.

The CDR3 coding sequence is TGTGCCAGCAGCTTCCCCGCGACTGAAGCTTTCTTT. This translates into CASSFPATEAFF. The V and J genes are TRBV5-4 and TRBJ1-1; D is unresolved. V shed 2 bases and J shed 5 bases, with 7 bases lying between them. CDR3 length equals 12 residues. Germline V gives CDR1 SGHNT, CDR2 YYREEE (reference sequence).

The gene calls are TRBV11-2 and TRBJ2-1; unclear D gene. V was shortened by 2 bases and J by 5 bases, with 4 bases between the two germline ends. This CDR3 is 12 amino acids long. Germline CDR1 SGHAT, CDR2 FQNNGV. The CDR3 sequence: CASSLHNNEQFF. CDR3 coding DNA: TGTGCCAGCAGCTTACACAACAATGAGCAGTTCTTC. Supplemented by reference TRBV11-2 and TRBJ2-1, the full variable domain reads EAGVAQSPRYKIIEKRQSVAFWCNPISGHATLYWYQQILGQGPKLLIQFQNNGVVDDSQLPKDRFSAERLKGVDSTLKIQPAKLEDSAVYLCASSLHNNEQFFGPGTRLTVL.

The V call is TRBV14, the J call TRBJ2-1; D ambiguous. Germline lookup yields CDR1 SGHDN and CDR2 FVKESK. The V end was cut by 3 bases, the J end by 4 bases, with 7 bases between. The CDR3 is made up of 13 amino acids. The DNA of the CDR3 is TGTGCCAGCAGCCACTTAACTTACAATGAGCAGTTCTTC. Protein: CASSHLTYNEQFF.

The CDR3 DNA reads as TGTGCCAGCAGCCCCGGGAGGGACGGGTGGTCGCAGTACTTC. Amino acid sequence: CASSPGRDGWSQYF. V usage is TRBV2 and J usage is TRBJ2-7; 8 bases agree with TRBD2. V lost 6 bases to trimming and J lost 9 bases; unmatched junction nucleotides: 13. CDR3 size: 14 residues. Per the germline V gene, CDR1 is SNHLY and CDR2 is FYNNEI.